This is a list of T cell receptor beta chains from one sample in a study of CD8+ T cells in alopecia areata. Method: immunoSEQ multiplex PCR; TCRdb's copy keeps in-frame clones and lacks some. The sample yields around 250,000 clones, under 80% seen once. Sequencing was performed on CD4+ T cells sorted from blood, taken at week 0. All receptors derive from a human donor with alopecia areata. Each CDR3 is given without its conserved first and last residue.

v_call cdr3_aa
TRBV4-2 ASSRSEAGTYEQY
TRBV7-3 ASSPTGNEQY
TRBV5-1 ASSLGANSYEQY
TRBV5-1 ASSPRPGDVEQY
TRBV5-1 ASTVRTDDSYEQY
TRBV13 ASTIRRNTEAF
TRBV2 ASSEEQGDQPQH
TRBV14 ASSQTGRPTDTQY
TRBV5-1 ASGTLGQKF
TRBV28 ASTVLTGGSYGYT
TRBV5-1 ASSSERGAYNEQF
TRBV29-1 SVEKAADTQY
TRBV7-2 ASRRDRGSDTQY
TRBV5-4 ASSLAGGENIQY
TRBV27 ASSLSPRYEQY
TRBV30 AWSGSGNQPQH
TRBV30 AWSAGQSYT
TRBV30 ACGTGVNYGYT
TRBV28 ASRIPGQTFGQPQH
TRBV5-1 ASSLAGQNTEAF
TRBV6-1 ASSEASLAGYNEQF
TRBV4-2 ASSQENRGYEQY
TRBV2 ASSEQGGYGYT
TRBV7-9 ASSSLAGHNEQF
TRBV30 AWSVRRFGGELF
TRBV30 AWSVQWAGYSNQPQH
TRBV7-9 ASSLEANNYGYT
TRBV2 ATGLAVDEQF
TRBV29-1 SVNPGSNTEAF
TRBV29-1 SVQSRETQY
TRBV27 ASSSPRAPLNTGELF
TRBV7-2 ASSSSGTQETQY
TRBV2 ASGGYNEQF
TRBV6-5 ASSPYRTGGGYT
TRBV15 ATSRSGDTRY
TRBV29-1 SVGGGGRGTGELF
TRBV9 ASSPRTGTGYT
TRBV30 ACTQTGSEQY
TRBV15 ATSRDLAVSGNTIY
TRBV9 ASSAGHSGETQY
TRBV5-6 ASSPTFATDTQY
TRBV5-1 ASRSLGGTEAF
TRBV30 AWSRSEKYGYT
TRBV30 AWTGANVLT
TRBV7-2 ASSLGAGPTPLH
TRBV7-2 ASSTAGIYGYT
TRBV5-1 ASRVFATDTQY
TRBV29-1 SVLMAGDQPQH
TRBV7-2 ASSLGVVAGANTGELF
TRBV10-2 ASSEIAGGNTDTQY